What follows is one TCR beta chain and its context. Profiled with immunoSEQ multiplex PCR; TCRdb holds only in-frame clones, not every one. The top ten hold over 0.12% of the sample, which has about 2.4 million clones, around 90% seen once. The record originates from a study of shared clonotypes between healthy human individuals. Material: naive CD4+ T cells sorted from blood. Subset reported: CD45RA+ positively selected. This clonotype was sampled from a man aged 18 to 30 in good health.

CDR3 sequence (DNA): TGTGCCAGCAGCTTAGATCGGCCAGCCGGTAATGAAAAACTGTTTTTT. Translating gives CASSLDRPAGNEKLFF. The chain is built from TRBV11-2 and TRBJ1-4; D ambiguous. CDR3 size: 16 residues. Germline CDR1 SGHAT, CDR2 FQNNGV. V lost 0 bases to trimming and J lost 4 bases, with 12 bases between them.